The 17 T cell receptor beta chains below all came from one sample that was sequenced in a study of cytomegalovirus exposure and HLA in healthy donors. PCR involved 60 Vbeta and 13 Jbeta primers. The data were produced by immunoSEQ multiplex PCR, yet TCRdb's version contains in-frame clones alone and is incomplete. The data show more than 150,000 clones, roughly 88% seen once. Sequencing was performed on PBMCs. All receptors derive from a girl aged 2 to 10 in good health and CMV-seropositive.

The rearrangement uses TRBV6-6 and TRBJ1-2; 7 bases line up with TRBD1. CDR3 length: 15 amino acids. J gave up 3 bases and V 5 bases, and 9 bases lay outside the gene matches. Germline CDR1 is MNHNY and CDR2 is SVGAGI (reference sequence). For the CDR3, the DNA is TGTGCCAGCAGTCCTGACAGGGAGGCGTACTATGGCTACACCTTC. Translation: CASSPDREAYYGYTF.

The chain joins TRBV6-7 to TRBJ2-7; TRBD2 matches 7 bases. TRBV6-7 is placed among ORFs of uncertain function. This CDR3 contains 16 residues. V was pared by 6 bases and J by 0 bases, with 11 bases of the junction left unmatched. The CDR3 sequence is CASSLPAGRISYEQYF. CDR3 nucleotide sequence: TGTGCCAGCAGCCTCCCAGCGGGACGGATCTCCTACGAGCAGTACTTC.

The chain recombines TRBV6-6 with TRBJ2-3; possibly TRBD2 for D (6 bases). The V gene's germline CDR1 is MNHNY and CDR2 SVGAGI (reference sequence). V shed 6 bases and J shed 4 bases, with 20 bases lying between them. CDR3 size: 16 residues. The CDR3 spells CASSQHQGGGSDTQYF. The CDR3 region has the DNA TGTGCCAGCAGCCAACACCAGGGAGGAGGGTCAGATACGCAGTATTTT.

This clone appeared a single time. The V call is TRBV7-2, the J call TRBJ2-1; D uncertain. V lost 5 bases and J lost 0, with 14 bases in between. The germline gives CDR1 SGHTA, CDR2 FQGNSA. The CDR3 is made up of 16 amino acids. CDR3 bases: TGTGCCAGCAGCCAAAGTCGGTCGCACTCCTACAATGAGCAGTTCTTC. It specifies CASSQSRSHSYNEQFF. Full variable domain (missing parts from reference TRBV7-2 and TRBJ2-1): GAGVSQSPSNKVTEKGKDVELRCDPISGHTALYWYRQSLGQGLEFLIYFQGNSAPDKSGLPSDRFSAERTGGSVSTLTIQRTQQEDSAVYLCASSQSRSHSYNEQFFGPGTRLTVL.

The CDR3 coding sequence is TGTGCCAGTAGTATTAATCTAGCGCAGAGCTCCTACAATGAGCAGTTCTTC. It is translated as CASSINLAQSSYNEQFF. The chain uses TRBV19 and TRBJ2-1; D perhaps matches TRBD2 (6 bases). CDR1 is LNHDA, CDR2 SQIVND, per germline (reference sequence). The CDR3 length is 17 residues. V lost 3 bases and J 0 bases, leaving 15 bases between the germline ends. The full variable domain, rest sourced from reference TRBV19 and TRBJ2-1, is DGGITQSPKYLFRKEGQNVTLSCEQNLNHDAMYWYRQDPGQGLRLIYYSQIVNDFQKGDIAEGYSVSREKKESFPLTVTSAQKNPTAFYLCASSINLAQSSYNEQFFGPGTRLTVL.

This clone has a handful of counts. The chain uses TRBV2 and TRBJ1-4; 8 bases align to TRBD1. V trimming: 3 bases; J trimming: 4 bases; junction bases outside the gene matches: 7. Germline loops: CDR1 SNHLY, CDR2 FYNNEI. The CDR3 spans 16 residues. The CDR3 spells CASSEFGTGDNEKLFF. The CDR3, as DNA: TGTGCCAGCAGTGAGTTTGGGACAGGAGATAATGAAAAACTGTTTTTT.

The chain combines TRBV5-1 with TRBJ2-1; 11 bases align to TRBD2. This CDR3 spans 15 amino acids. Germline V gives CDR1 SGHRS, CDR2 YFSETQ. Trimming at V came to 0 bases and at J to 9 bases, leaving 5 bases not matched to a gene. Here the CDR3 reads CASSLVLAGGGEQFF. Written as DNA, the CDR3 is TGCGCCAGCAGCTTGGTCCTAGCGGGAGGAGGTGAGCAGTTCTTC.

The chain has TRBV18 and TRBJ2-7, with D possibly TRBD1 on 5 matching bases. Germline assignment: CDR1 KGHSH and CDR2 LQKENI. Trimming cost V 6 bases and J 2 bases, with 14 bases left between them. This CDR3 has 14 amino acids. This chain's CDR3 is CASSNSRVTYEQYF. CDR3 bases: TGTGCCAGCTCGAACTCCAGGGTCACCTACGAGCAGTACTTC.

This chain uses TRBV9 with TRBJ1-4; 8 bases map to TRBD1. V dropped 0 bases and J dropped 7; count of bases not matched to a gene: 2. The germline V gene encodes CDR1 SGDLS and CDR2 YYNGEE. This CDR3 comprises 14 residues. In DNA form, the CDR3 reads TGTGCCAGCAGCGTAGGGACAGGGCTTGAAAAACTGTTTTTT. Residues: CASSVGTGLEKLFF.

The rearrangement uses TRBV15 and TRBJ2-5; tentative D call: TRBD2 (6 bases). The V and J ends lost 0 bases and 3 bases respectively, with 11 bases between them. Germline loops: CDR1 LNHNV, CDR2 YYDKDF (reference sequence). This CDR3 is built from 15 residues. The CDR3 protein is CATSRDNQREETQYF. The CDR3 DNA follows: TGTGCCACCAGCAGAGATAACCAGCGGGAAGAGACCCAGTACTTC. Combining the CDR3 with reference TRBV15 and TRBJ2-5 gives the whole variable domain DAMVIQNPRYQVTQFGKPVTLSCSQTLNHNVMYWYQQKSSQAPKLLFHYYDKDFNNEADTPDNFQSRRPNTSFCFLDIRSPGLGDTAMYLCATSRDNQREETQYFGPGTRLLVL.

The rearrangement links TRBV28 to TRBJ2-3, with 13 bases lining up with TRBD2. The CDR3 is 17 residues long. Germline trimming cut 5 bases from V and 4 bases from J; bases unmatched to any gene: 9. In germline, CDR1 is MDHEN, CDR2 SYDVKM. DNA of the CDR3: TGTGCCAGCAGTCATCGGACTAGCGGGAGAGGCCCAGATACGCAGTATTTT. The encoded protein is CASSHRTSGRGPDTQYF.

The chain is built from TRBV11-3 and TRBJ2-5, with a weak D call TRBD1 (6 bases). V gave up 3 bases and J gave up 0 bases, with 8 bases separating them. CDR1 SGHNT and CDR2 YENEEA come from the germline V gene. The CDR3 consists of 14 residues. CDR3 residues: CASSFRTDQETQYF. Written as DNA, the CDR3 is TGTGCCAGCAGCTTTCGGACAGACCAAGAGACCCAGTACTTC.

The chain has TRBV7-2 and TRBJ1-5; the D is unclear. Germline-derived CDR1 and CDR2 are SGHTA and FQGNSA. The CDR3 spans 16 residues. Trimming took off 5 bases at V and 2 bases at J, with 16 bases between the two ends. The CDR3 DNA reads TGTGCCAGCAGCACACCAAGTTGGTTCGGCAATCAGCCCCAGCATTTT. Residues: CASSTPSWFGNQPQHF. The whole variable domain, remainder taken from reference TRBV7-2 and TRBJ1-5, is GAGVSQSPSNKVTEKGKDVELRCDPISGHTALYWYRQSLGQGLEFLIYFQGNSAPDKSGLPSDRFSAERTGGSVSTLTIQRTQQEDSAVYLCASSTPSWFGNQPQHFGDGTRLSIL.

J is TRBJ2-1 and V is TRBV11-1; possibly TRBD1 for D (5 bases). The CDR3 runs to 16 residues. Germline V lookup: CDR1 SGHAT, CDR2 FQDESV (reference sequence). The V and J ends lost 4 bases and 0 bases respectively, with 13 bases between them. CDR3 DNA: TGTGCCAGCAGCTCCCTGGGGCCAAGCTCCTACAATGAGCAGTTCTTC. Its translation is CASSSLGPSSYNEQFF.

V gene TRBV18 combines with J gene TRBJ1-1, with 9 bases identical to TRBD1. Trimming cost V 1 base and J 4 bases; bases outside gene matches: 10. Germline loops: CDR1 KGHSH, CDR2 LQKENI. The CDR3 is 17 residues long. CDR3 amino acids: CASSPRGTGHLGTEAFF. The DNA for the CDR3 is TGTGCCAGCTCACCACGTGGGACAGGGCACCTTGGCACTGAAGCTTTCTTT.

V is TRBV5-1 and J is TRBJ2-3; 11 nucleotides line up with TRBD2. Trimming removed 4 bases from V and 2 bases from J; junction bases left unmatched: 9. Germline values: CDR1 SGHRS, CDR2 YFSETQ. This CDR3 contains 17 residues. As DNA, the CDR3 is TGCGCCAGCAGCCTCTTCGGGACTAGCGGCAACACAGATACGCAGTATTTT. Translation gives CASSLFGTSGNTDTQYF.

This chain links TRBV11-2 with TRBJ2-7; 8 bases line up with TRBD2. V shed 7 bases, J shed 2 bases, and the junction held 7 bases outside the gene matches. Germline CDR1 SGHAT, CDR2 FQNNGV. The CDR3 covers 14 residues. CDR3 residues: CASKPGLGTYEQYF. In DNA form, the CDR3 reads TGTGCCAGCAAGCCGGGACTAGGGACCTACGAGCAGTACTTC.